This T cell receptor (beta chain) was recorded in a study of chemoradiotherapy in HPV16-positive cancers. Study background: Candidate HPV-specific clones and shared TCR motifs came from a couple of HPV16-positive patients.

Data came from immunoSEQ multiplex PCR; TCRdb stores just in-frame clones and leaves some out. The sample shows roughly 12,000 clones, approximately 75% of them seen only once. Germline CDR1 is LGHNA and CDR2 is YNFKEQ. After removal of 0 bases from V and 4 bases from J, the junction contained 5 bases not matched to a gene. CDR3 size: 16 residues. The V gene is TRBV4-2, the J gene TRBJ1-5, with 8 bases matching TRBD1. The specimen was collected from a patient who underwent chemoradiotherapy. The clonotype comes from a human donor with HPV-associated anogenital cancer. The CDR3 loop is CASSQDGTGANQPQHF. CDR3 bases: TGTGCCAGCAGCCAAGACGGGACAGGTGCTAATCAGCCCCAGCATTTT.